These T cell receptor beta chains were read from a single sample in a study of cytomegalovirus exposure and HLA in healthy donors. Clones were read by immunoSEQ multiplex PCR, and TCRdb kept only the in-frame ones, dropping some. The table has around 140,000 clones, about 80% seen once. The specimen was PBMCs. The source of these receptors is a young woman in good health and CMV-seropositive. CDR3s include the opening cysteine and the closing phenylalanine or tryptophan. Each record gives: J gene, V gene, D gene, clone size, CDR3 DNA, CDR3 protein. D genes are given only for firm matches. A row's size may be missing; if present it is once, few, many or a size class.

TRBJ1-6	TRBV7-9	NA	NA	TGTGCCAGCAGCTTAGTCGGGCCAGGGGAAGGATCACCCCTCCACTTT	CASSLVGPGEGSPLHF
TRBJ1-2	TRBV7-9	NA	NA	TGTTCCAGCAGCTTCGGACCGACCGGAGGGGACTATGGCTACACCTTC	CSSSFGPTGGDYGYTF
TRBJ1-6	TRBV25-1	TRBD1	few	TGTGCCAGCAGTGAAAGGGACAGATCGGGGTCACCCCTCCACTTT	CASSERDRSGSPLHF
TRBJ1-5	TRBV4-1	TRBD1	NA	TGCGCCAGCAGCCAATTTACAGGGGGCAATCAGCCCCAGCATTTT	CASSQFTGGNQPQHF
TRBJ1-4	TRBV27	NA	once	TGTGCCAGCAGTCCAAACCCGGGGGGGGCGGGTGAAAAACTGTTTTTT	CASSPNPGGAGEKLFF
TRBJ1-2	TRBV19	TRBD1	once	TGTGCCAGTAGTACGGCCGGGACAGGAGCTAACTATGGCTACACCTTC	CASSTAGTGANYGYTF
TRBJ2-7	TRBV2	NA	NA	TGTGCCAGCAGTGATAGCGGACAAACCGGGGACTTC	CASSDSGQTGDF
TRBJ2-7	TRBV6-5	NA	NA	TGTGCCAGCAGCCGCACAGGGCCCCCATACGAGCAGTACTTC	CASSRTGPPYEQYF
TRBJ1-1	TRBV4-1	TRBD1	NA	TGCGCCAGCAGCCGGTACACAGGGGAATTAGCGGAAGCTTTCTTT	CASSRYTGELAEAFF
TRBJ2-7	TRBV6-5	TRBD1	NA	TGTGCCAGCAGTTATACAGGACAGGGTGGCTACGAGCAGTACTTC	CASSYTGQGGYEQYF
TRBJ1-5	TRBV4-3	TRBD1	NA	TGCGCCAGCAGCCAAGACGAGGGGGCCGGCAATCAGCCCCAGCATTTT	CASSQDEGAGNQPQHF
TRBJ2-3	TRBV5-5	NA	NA	TGTGCCAGCAGCCCGGAGTGGTCTAAGACTAGCACAGATACGCAGTATTTT	CASSPEWSKTSTDTQYF
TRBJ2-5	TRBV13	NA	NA	TGTGCCAGCAGTCAAACAAACCAAGAGACCCAGTACTTC	CASSQTNQETQYF
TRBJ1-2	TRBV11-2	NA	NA	TGTGCCAGCAGCGTAGACAGGTTATATGGCTACACCTTC	CASSVDRLYGYTF